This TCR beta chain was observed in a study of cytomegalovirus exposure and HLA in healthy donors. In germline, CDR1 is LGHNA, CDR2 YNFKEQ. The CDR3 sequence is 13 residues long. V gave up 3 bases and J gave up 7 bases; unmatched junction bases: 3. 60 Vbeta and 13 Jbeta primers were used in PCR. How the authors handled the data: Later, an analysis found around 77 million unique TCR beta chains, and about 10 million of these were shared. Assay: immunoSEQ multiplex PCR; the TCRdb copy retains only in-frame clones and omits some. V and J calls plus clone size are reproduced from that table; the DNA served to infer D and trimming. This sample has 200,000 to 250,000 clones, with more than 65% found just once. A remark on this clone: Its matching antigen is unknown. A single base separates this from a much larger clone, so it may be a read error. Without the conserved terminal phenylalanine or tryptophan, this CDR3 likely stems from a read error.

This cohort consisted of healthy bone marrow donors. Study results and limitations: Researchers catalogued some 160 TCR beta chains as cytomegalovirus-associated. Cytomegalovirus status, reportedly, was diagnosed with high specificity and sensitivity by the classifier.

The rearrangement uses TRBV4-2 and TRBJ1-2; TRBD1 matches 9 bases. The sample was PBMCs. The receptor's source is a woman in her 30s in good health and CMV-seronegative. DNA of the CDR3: TGTGCCAGCAGCCAGGGGACAGGGATTGGCTACACCTTG. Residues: CASSQGTGIGYTL.